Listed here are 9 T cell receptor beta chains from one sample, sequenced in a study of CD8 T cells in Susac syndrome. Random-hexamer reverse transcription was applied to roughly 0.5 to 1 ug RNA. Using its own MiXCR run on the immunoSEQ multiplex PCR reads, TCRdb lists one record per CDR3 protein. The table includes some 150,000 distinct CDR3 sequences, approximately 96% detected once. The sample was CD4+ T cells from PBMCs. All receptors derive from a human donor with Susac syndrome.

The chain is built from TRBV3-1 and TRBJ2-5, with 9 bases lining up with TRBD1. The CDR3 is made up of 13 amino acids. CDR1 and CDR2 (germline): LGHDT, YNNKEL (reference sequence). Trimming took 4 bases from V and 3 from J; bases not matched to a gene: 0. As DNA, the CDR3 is TGTGCCAGCAGCCGACAGGGGGAAGAGACCCAGTACTTC. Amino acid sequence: CASSRQGEETQYF.

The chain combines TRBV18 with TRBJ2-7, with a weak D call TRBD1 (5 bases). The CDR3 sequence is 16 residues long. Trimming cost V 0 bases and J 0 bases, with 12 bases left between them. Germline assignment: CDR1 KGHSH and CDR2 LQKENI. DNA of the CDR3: TGTGCCAGCTCACCACCCAGACAGCTCCCCTCCTACGAGCAGTACTTC. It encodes CASSPPRQLPSYEQYF.

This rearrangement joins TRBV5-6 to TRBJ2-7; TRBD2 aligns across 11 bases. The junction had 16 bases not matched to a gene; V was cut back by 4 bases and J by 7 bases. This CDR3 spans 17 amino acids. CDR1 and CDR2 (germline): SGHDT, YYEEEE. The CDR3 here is CASSPVLAGAPEGEQYF. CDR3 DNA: TGTGCCAGCAGCCCCGTACTAGCGGGGGCTCCAGAGGGGGAGCAGTACTTC.

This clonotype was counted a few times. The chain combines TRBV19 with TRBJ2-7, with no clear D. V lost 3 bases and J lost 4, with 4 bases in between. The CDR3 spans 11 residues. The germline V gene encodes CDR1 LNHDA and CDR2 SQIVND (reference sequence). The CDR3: CASSIGYEQYF. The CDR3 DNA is TGTGCCAGTAGTATTGGGTACGAGCAGTACTTC.

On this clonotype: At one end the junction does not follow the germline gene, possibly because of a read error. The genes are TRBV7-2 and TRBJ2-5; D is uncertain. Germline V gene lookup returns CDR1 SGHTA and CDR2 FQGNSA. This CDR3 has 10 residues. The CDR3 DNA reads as TGTGCCAGCAGCTTCGATAGATACGACTTC. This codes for CASSFDRYDF.

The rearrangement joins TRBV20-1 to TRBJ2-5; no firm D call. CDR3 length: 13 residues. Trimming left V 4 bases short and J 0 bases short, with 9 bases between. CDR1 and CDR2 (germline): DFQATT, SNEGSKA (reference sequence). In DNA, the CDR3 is TGCAGTGCTACAGCCAGCCACCAAGAGACCCAGTACTTC. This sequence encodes CSATASHQETQYF.

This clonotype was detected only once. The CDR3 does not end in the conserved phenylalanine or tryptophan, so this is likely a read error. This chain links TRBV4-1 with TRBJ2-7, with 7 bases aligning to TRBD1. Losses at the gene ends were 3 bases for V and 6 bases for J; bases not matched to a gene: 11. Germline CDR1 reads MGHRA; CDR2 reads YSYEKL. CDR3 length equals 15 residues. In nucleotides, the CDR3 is TGCGCCAGCAGCCATATAGGGGGCGCCGTCGCCGAGCAGTACCTC. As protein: CASSHIGGAVAEQYL.

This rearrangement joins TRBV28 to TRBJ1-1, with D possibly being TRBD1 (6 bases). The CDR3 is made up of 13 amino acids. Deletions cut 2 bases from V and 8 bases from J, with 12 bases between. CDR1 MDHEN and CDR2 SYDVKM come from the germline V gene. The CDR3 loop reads CASSLGKGGEAFF. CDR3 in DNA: TGTGCCAGCAGTTTAGGCAAGGGGGGGGAAGCTTTCTTT.

The CDR3: CASRGLVPRDGELFF. The CDR3, as DNA: TGTGCCAGCAGAGGTCTCGTTCCTAGGGACGGGGAGCTGTTTTTT. The rearrangement uses TRBV6-5 and TRBJ2-2; D unresolved. The CDR3 has 15 residues. The V end was cut by 6 bases, the J end by 7 bases, with 18 bases between. Germline V gene lookup returns CDR1 MNHEY and CDR2 SVGAGI.